There are a few counts of the clone carrying this TCR beta chain. Its antigen remains unidentified. The data were taken from a study of T cells in localized non-small cell lung cancer. CDR3 size: 15 residues. The J segment lost 0 bases and the V segment lost 0 bases, leaving 0 bases of the junction unmatched. The germline gives CDR1 SGHRS, CDR2 YFSETQ. Method: immunoSEQ multiplex PCR; TCRdb's copy keeps in-frame clones and lacks some. The repertoire holds approximately 54,000 clones, with 70% to 90% as singletons. Points from the study as a whole: Across samples, adjacent lung featured a median roughly 62 of the top 100 tumor clones.

The sequencing here drew on peripheral blood, taken before any cancer treatment. The receptor's source is a woman aged 40-69 years with stage I lung adenocarcinoma. The rearrangement uses TRBV5-1 and TRBJ1-5, with 7 bases matching TRBD1. The CDR3 DNA is TGCGCCAGCAGCTTGGGGGACAGTAGCAATCAGCCCCAGCATTTT. Protein product: CASSLGDSSNQPQHF.